This T cell receptor (beta chain) emerged from a study of blood T cell repertoires in COVID-19. As for the study in general: Samples of COVID-19 (acute and convalescent) were obtained from the United States, Italy and Spain. T cells, B-cell-depleted T cells, or PBMCs supplied cDNA or gDNA.

In the authors' workflow: Amplification from reference gene primers served as the basis for estimated nucleated cell counts. Clones were read by immunoSEQ multiplex PCR, and TCRdb kept only the in-frame ones, dropping some. D and trimming were read from the DNA, whereas the V and J calls and clone size are those reported in that table. The table has under 250,000 clones, 80% to 90% seen once. One Seattle source followed patients from active infection through their disease course. The sequencing input was peripheral blood. This TCR derives from a man aged 30-40 years with COVID-19, enrolled during active disease.

CDR3 amino acids: CASSLMGQGGGANVLTF. CDR3 nucleotides: TGTGCCAGCAGTTTAATGGGACAGGGGGGTGGGGCCAACGTCCTGACTTTC. The chain couples TRBV27 to TRBJ2-6, with 11 bases that match TRBD1. Per the germline V gene, CDR1 is MNHEY and CDR2 is SMNVEV (reference sequence). After removal of 2 bases from V and 3 bases from J, the junction contained 3 bases not matched to a gene. This CDR3 is 17 amino acids long.